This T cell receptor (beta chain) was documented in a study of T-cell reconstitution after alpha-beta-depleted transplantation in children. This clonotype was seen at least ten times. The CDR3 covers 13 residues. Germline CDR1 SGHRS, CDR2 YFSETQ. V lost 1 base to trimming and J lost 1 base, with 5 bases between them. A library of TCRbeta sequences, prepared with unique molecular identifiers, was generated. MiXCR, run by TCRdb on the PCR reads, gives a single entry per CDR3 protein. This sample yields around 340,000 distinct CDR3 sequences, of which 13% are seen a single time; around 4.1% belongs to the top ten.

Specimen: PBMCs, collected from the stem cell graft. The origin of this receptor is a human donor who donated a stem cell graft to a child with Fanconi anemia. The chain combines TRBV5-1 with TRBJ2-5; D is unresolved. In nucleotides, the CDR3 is TGCGCCAGCAGCTTGTTTGTCCAAGAGACCCAGTACTTC. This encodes CASSLFVQETQYF.